The entry below describes one TCR beta chain. As yet, its antigen is unknown. The authors ran the assay at deep level. Over several immunoSEQ plates, each subset's genomic DNA was distributed in even portions. Sorted-subset replicate PCRs used 150 to 200 ng of genomic DNA. This amount corresponded to 25,000 to 30,000 T cell genomes. Only in-frame clones appear in the TCRdb table, and some are missing; sequencing was by immunoSEQ multiplex PCR. Among over 2 million clones, approximately 90% were seen once, and the ten largest hold about 0.41%. The data originate from a study of shared clonotypes between healthy human individuals. Findings of the study overall: Non-shared clonotypes had lower generation probabilities than those shared by all four donors.

The V gene end was trimmed by 0 bases and the J gene end by 9 bases; junction bases not matched to a gene: 11. Looked up from germline, CDR1 is LGHNA and CDR2 is YNFKEQ. This CDR3 contains 18 residues. The source material was naive CD4+ T cells from PBMCs. Stated subset: CD45RA+ positively selected. The chain joins TRBV4-2 to TRBJ2-1; 13 bases align to TRBD2. The sequence was obtained from a man between 18 and 35 years old in good health. Some clones in this sample may be carry-over from other donors' samples. The CDR3 is CASSQDIPGTSGMSEQFF. In DNA, the CDR3 is TGTGCCAGCAGCCAAGATATCCCCGGGACTAGCGGGATGAGTGAGCAGTTCTTC.